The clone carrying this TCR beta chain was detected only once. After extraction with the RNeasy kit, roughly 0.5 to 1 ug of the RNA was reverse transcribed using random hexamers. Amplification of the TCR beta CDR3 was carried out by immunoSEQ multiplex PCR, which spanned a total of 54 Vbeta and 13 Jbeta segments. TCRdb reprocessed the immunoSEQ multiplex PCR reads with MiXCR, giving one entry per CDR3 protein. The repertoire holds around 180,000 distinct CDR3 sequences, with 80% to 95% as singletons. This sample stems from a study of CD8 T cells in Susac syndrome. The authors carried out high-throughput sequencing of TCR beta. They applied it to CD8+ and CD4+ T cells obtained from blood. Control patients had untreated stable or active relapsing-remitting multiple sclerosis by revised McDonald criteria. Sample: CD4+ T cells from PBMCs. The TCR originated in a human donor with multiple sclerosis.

The CDR3 loop reads CASSLVPGRGNTIYF. The CDR3 DNA is TGTGCCAGCAGTTTAGTTCCGGGCCGCGGAAACACCATATATTTT. V gene TRBV28 combines with J gene TRBJ1-3; D is undetermined. The germline V gene has CDR1 MDHEN and CDR2 SYDVKM. The CDR3 is 15 amino acids. Trimming shortened V by 2 bases and J by 4 bases, and 12 bases separated the two germline ends.